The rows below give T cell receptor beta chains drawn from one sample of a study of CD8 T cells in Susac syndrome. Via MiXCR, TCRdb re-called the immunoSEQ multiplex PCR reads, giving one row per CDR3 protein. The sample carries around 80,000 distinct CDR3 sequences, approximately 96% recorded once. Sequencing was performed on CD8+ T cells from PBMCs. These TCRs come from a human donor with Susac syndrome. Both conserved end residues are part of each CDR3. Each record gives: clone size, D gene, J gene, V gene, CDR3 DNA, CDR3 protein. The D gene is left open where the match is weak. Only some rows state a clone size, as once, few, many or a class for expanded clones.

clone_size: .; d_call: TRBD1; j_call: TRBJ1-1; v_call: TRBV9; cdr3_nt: TGTGCCAGCAGCGGACAGGGACACAACACTGAAGCTTTCTTT; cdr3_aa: CASSGQGHNTEAFF
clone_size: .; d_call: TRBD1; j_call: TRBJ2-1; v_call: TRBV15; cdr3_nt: TGTGCCACCAGCAGAGGTACAGGGGGCGAGCAGTTCTTC; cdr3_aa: CATSRGTGGEQFF
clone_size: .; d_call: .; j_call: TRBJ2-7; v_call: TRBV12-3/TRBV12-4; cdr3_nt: TGTGCCAGCAGTCCACGTTCAGGGAAATACGAGCAGTACTTC; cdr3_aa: CASSPRSGKYEQYF
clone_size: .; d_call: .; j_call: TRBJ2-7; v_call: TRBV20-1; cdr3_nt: TGCAGTGCGATTGTGTGGACAGAGTCCTACGAGCAGTACTTC; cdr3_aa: CSAIVWTESYEQYF
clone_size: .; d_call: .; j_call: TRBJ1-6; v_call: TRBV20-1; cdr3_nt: TGCAGTGCGTGGGCCAGAGAGGGGCTTAATTCACCCCTCCACTTT; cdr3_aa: CSAWAREGLNSPLHF
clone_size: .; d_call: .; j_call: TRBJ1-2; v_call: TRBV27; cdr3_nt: TGTGCCAGCAGTTTCCCTGGGAGGCGAGGCTACACCTTC; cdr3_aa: CASSFPGRRGYTF
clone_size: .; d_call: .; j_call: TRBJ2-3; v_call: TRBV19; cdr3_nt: TGTGCCAGTAAGAGCGGCACGACTAGCACAGATACGCAGTATTTT; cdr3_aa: CASKSGTTSTDTQYF
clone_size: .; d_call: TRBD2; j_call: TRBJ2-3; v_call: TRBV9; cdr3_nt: TGTGCCAGCAGCGACGGGACTAGCGCCACAGATACGCAGTATTTT; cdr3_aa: CASSDGTSATDTQYF
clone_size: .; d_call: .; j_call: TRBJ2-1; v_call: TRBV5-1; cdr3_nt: TGCGCCAGCAGACTACAGGGCAATGAGCAGTTCTTC; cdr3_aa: CASRLQGNEQFF
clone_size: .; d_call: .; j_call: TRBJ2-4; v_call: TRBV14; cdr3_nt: TGTGCCAGCAGCCAAGAACTAGGGGCCAAAAACATTCAGTACTTC; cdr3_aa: CASSQELGAKNIQYF
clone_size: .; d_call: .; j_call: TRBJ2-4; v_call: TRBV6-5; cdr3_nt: TGTGCCAGCAGTTACTCGTGGCAGGGAGACATTCAGTACTTC; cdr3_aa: CASSYSWQGDIQYF
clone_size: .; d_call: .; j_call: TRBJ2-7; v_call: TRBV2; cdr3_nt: TGTGCCAGCGGGATATACGACGAGCAGTACTTC; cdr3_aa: CASGIYDEQYF
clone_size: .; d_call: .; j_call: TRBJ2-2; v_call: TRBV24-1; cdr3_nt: TGTGCCACCAGTGTTAGGCAGTCGAACACCGGGGAGCTGTTTTTT; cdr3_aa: CATSVRQSNTGELFF
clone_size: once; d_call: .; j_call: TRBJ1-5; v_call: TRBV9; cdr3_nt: TGTGCCAGCAGCGTCACGGGCAATCAGCCCCAGCATTTT; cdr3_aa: CASSVTGNQPQHF
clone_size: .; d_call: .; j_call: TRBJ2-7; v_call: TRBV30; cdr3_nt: TGTGCCTGGGGGGGGGCTTACGAGCAGTACTTC; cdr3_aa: CAWGGAYEQYF
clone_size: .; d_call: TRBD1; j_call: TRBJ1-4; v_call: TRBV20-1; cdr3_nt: TGCAGTGCTACGGGACAGGAAAATGAAAAACTGTTTTTT; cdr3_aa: CSATGQENEKLFF